This T cell receptor beta chain stems from a study of blood T cell repertoires in COVID-19. Study-wide background: The United States, Italy and Spain were the sources of the acute and convalescent COVID-19 samples. Sources were T cells, B-cell-depleted T cells, or PBMCs; the material itself was cDNA or gDNA.

The V gene's germline CDR1 is GTSNPN and CDR2 SVGIG (reference sequence). The CDR3 length is 15 residues. V lost 0 bases, J lost 5 bases, and 15 bases lay in between. Per the original data handling: Amplification of reference gene primers was used by the study to estimate nucleated cell counts. Here immunoSEQ multiplex PCR was the method, and the copy in TCRdb shows in-frame clones only, minus some. V and J calls and clone size are as listed in that table; D and trimming were resolved from the DNA. Of 230,000 or so clones listed, more than 85% are singletons. Sequences were obtained from peripheral blood. The receptor comes from a man in his forties with active or convalescent COVID-19. The chain has TRBV30 and TRBJ2-3, with a possible D match to TRBD1 (6 bases). The CDR3 loop is CAWSVGGPPLDTQYF. Written as DNA, the CDR3 is TGTGCCTGGAGTGTAGGGGGACCTCCTCTAGATACGCAGTATTTT.